The present T cell receptor (beta chain) was sequenced within a study of cytomegalovirus exposure and HLA in healthy donors. Study results and caveats: In a later analysis, TCR beta V- and J-gene trimming showed a link to a missense DCLRE1C variant. Association with HLA alleles at 0.05 false discovery rate was found for some 18,000 TCR beta sequences in a later analysis. There were a few CMV-associated chains whose specificity for CMV antigens was confirmed in vitro. Per a prior analysis, the majority of TCR beta V segments were productive roughly 87% or roughly 30% of the time.

With 60 Vbeta and 13 Jbeta primers, the PCR was carried out. Sequencing used immunoSEQ multiplex PCR; TCRdb keeps in-frame clones, though not all of them. The table lists around 180,000 clones, approximately 80% of them singletons, with 6% in the top ten. As regards this clone: Its antigen is undetermined.

In germline, CDR1 is SGHTA, CDR2 FQGNSA. This CDR3 has 17 residues. Trimming pared 0 bases from V and 10 bases from J, leaving 23 bases between. The receptor's source is a woman in her twenties or thirties in good health and CMV-seropositive. Sequenced: PBMCs. J is TRBJ2-3 and V is TRBV7-2; TRBD1 might be the D (6 bases). CDR3 DNA sequence: TGTGCCAGCAGCTTAGCGCCTGGCAGGGGTACAGGAATAGCGCAGTATTTT. Protein product: CASSLAPGRGTGIAQYF.